This T cell receptor beta chain was sequenced in a study of blood T cell repertoires in COVID-19. Overall study: Both acute and convalescent COVID-19 samples were obtained from the United States, Italy and Spain. PBMCs, B-cell-depleted T cells, or T cells were the source of the cDNA or gDNA that made up the material.

Original data processing: Using reference gene primer amplification, nucleated cell counts were estimated. Sequencing used immunoSEQ multiplex PCR; TCRdb keeps in-frame clones, though not all of them. That table supplies the V and J calls and clone size; D and trimming were determined from the DNA. The data show approximately 200,000 clones, roughly 80% seen once. The sequenced material came from peripheral blood. The TCR was taken from an elderly woman with acute or convalescent COVID-19.

In DNA form, the CDR3 reads TGTGCCAGTAGAATATCGGAGTCTCTTAATGAAAAACTGTTTTTT. Amino acid sequence: CASRISESLNEKLFF. V gene TRBV19 combines with J gene TRBJ1-4; D is uncertain. The CDR3 runs 15 residues. V lost 6 bases, J lost 4 bases, and 15 bases lay in between. The germline CDR1 and CDR2 sequences are LNHDA and SQIVND (reference sequence).